The 13 T cell receptor beta chains presented below share a single source sample, sequenced in a study of T cells in Graves' hyperthyroidism and ophthalmopathy. There were TCR beta CDR3 regions amplified from RNA transcripts. Primed by the HTBI set, a first-round RT-PCR was run on the TCR CDR3. TCRdb fed the multiplex PCR reads into MiXCR, producing one record per CDR3 protein. The table records 550,000 to 600,000 distinct CDR3 sequences, more than 45% of them present only once. Sequenced: peripheral blood or thyroid tissue (not recorded which). The receptors come from an adult woman with Graves' disease, either hyperthyroidism or ophthalmopathy (not recorded which).

This clonotype was seen at least ten times. The gene calls are TRBV12-3 or TRBV12-4 and TRBJ2-7; D gene ambiguous. This CDR3 spans 13 amino acids. The ends were cut back, 6 bases at V and 4 bases at J, with 13 bases in the middle. DNA for the CDR3: TGTGCCAGCAGCCGGACGGCACCTTACGAGCAGTACTTC. Its translation: CASSRTAPYEQYF.

As to this clonotype: Being one base from a much bigger clone, this may be a read error. This rearrangement joins TRBV7-9 to TRBJ2-7; D call uncertain. The CDR3 spans 16 residues. The germline gives CDR1 SEHNR, CDR2 FQNEAQ (reference sequence). The CDR3 loop reads CAGSPGSGSQTYEQYF. The CDR3 DNA follows: TGTGCCGGCAGCCCAGGTTCGGGCTCCCAAACCTACGAGCAGTACTTC.

This CDR3 reads CASSQQIVGGFTEAFF. CDR3 DNA: TGTGCCAGCAGCCAACAAATCGTCGGGGGGTTCACTGAAGCTTTCTTT. The J gene is TRBJ1-1, the V gene TRBV3-1; the D gene is possibly TRBD1 (5 bases). CDR1 is LGHDT and CDR2 is YNNKEL in the germline V gene (reference sequence). V lost 2 bases and J lost 4, with 17 bases in between. The CDR3 consists of 16 residues.

This clonotype was detected ten times or more. The chain has TRBV4-1 and TRBJ1-1; TRBD1 is a possible D gene (5 bases). The CDR3 covers 14 residues. V was trimmed by 4 bases and J by 3 bases, leaving 12 bases between them. Germline V lookup: CDR1 MGHRA, CDR2 YSYEKL. The CDR3 DNA is TGCGCCAGCAGCCCCCCCGACAGCGACACTGAAGCTTTCTTT. This codes for CASSPPDSDTEAFF.

The J gene is TRBJ2-5, the V gene TRBV7-2; D call uncertain. This CDR3 has 15 amino acids. Trimming pared 5 bases from V and 8 bases from J, leaving 21 bases between. The germline gives CDR1 SGHTA, CDR2 FQGNSA. For the CDR3, the DNA is TGTGCCAGCAGCCCCGTGGTAGCCGAACTCCGTACCCAGTACTTC. Its translation: CASSPVVAELRTQYF.

This clonotype was detected only a few times. This could be a read error, since a much larger clone is one nucleotide away. The chain has TRBV12-3 or TRBV12-4 and TRBJ1-1, with D maybe TRBD1 (6 bases). The length of the CDR3 is 13 residues. V gave up 1 base and J gave up 11 bases, with 14 bases separating them. Here the CDR3 DNA reads TGTGCCAGCAGTTTAGGAGTAGGGGGAGGCGCTTTCTTT. Protein product: CASSLGVGGGAFF.

This clonotype was counted at least ten times. The chain uses TRBV7-2 and TRBJ1-5; D perhaps matches TRBD1 (5 bases). CDR1 SGHTA and CDR2 FQGNSA come from the germline V gene. This CDR3 comprises 15 residues. V gave up 4 bases and J gave up 0 bases, with 10 bases separating them. The CDR3 DNA sequence: TGTGCCAGCAGCTACTCGACAGCTAGCAATCAGCCCCAGCATTTT. It codes for CASSYSTASNQPQHF.

V is TRBV29-1 and J is TRBJ2-7; TRBD2 might be the D (7 bases). V lost 8 bases to trimming and J lost 12 bases, with 20 bases between them. This CDR3 spans 11 amino acids. Germline V gene data show CDR1 as SQVTM and CDR2 as ANQGSEA. The CDR3 sequence is CSPRGGYERYF. In DNA, the CDR3 is TGCAGCCCGAGGGGGGGCTACGAACGGTACTTC.

About this clonotype itself: It may be a read error: a sequence one base away is much more abundant. The V call is TRBV7-8, the J call TRBJ2-7, with 7 bases aligning to TRBD2. Germline CDR1 reads SGHVS; CDR2 reads FQNEAQ. This CDR3 has 14 amino acids. The CDR3: CASSASGFTYEQCF. As DNA, the CDR3 is TGTGCCAGCAGCGCTAGCGGTTTCACCTACGAGCAGTGCTTC.

This clonotype was detected many times. The genes are TRBV28 and TRBJ2-7, with 8 positions matching TRBD1. Germline CDR1 reads MDHEN; CDR2 reads SYDVKM. With V trimmed by 4 bases and J by 2 bases, 7 bases remained unmatched. The CDR3 contains 15 residues. DNA for the CDR3: TGTGCCAGCAGTTCACCGGGACAGGCTACCTACGAGCAGTACTTC. The encoded protein is CASSSPGQATYEQYF. Full variable domain (missing parts from reference TRBV28 and TRBJ2-7): DVKVTQSSRYLVKRTGEKVFLECVQDMDHENMFWYRQDPGLGLRLIYFSYDVKMKEKGDIPEGYSVSREKKERFSLILESASTNQTSMYLCASSSPGQATYEQYFGPGTRLTVT.

This clonotype appeared many times. The chain carries TRBV27 and TRBJ1-1; the D is unclear. V was clipped by 3 bases and J by 1 base, with 15 bases between them. Per germline, CDR1 MNHEY and CDR2 SMNVEV (reference sequence). CDR3 length equals 16 residues. The CDR3 region is CASSFFKAIPNTEAFF. Written as DNA, the CDR3 is TGTGCCAGCAGTTTTTTCAAGGCGATACCGAACACTGAAGCTTTCTTT.

The chain employs TRBV7-2 and TRBJ1-2; D gene unclear. V was shortened by 7 bases and J by 3 bases, with 9 bases between the two germline ends. The germline V gene has CDR1 SGHTA and CDR2 FQGNSA. The CDR3 sequence is 12 residues long. The DNA for the CDR3 is TGTGCCAGCACCCGGGCCTACTATGGCTACACCTTC. It encodes CASTRAYYGYTF.

There are a few counts of this clonotype. The chain links TRBV24-1 to TRBJ2-1; TRBD2 agrees at 7 bases. J was trimmed by 7 bases and V by 6 bases; bases with no gene match: 11. Germline loops: CDR1 KGHDR, CDR2 SFDVKD. The CDR3 spans 15 residues. The CDR3 region has the DNA TGTGCCACCAGTTCCCCGGGACTAAGATCGAATGAGCAGTTCTTC. This encodes CATSSPGLRSNEQFF.